This entry lists 29 T cell receptor beta chains sequenced from one sample in a study of breast tumors, draining lymph nodes, adjacent tissues (dated by TCRdb to the mid-2010s). The axillary draining lymph nodes of breast cancer patients were the source of the lymph node samples. Libraries were built with multiplex PCR. The sequencer listed for this sample is Illumina HiSeq 2000. The public sequencing data were trimmed at Q25 with fastp and processed into clonotypes with MiXCR by TCRdb, which kept only in-frame beta chains. Each entry is one CDR3 protein sequence, shown with its most common DNA and genes. This sample holds some 170,000 distinct CDR3 sequences; about 33% were observed only once. About 4.1% of the sample lies in the top ten. The sample consisted of axillary lymph node tissue. These receptors were collected from a female donor with breast cancer. Some clones in this sample may be carry-over from other donors' samples.

The chain uses TRBV29-1 and TRBJ1-2, with D perhaps matching TRBD1 (6 bases). CDR3 length: 13 residues. Germline V CDR1 and CDR2: SQVTM, ANQGSEA. Trimming left V 6 bases short and J 1 base short, with 12 bases between. The CDR3 protein is CSVGGSDNYGYTF. CDR3 in DNA: TGCAGCGTAGGGGGGAGTGATAACTATGGCTACACCTTC.

Turning to this clonotype: A much more abundant neighbour one base away suggests this may be a read error. The chain couples TRBV6-5 to TRBJ2-2; unclear D gene. Germline lookup yields CDR1 MNHEY and CDR2 SVGAGI. Trimming took off 8 bases at V and 0 bases at J, with 13 bases between the two ends. CDR3 length equals 15 residues. The CDR3, as DNA: TGTGCCAGCCCTGGCCGAGGTTCGAACACCGGGGAGCTGTTTTTT. This encodes CASPGRGSNTGELFF.

This clonotype was found many times. J is TRBJ1-3 and V is TRBV7-2; D is unresolved. Trimming removed 5 bases at V and 1 base at J, with 15 bases between. CDR3 length: 16 residues. Germline values: CDR1 SGHTA, CDR2 FQGNSA. This CDR3 reads CASSPRPEGSGNTIYF. For the CDR3, the DNA is TGTGCCAGCAGCCCTCGCCCAGAAGGGTCTGGAAACACCATATATTTT.

The sample holds many counts of this clonotype. The chain employs TRBV5-8 and TRBJ2-5, with D possibly being TRBD1 (5 bases). CDR1 SGHTS and CDR2 YDEGEE come from the germline V gene. The CDR3 totals 15 residues. V was shortened by 0 bases and J by 1 base, with 10 bases between the two germline ends. The CDR3 DNA is TGTGCCAGCAGCTTGGGTTCGACAGTCCAAGAGACCCAGTACTTC. It codes for CASSLGSTVQETQYF.

In its sample, this clonotype was seen many times. The V call is TRBV30, the J call TRBJ2-2; 9 nucleotides line up with TRBD1. The CDR3 has 16 residues. Germline V gives CDR1 GTSNPN, CDR2 SVGIG (reference sequence). V was clipped by 6 bases and J by 6 bases; unmatched bases: 14. In DNA form, the CDR3 reads TGTGCCTGTGTCCCAAACCGGGACAGGGTGGCCGGGGAGCTGTTTTTT. It is translated as CACVPNRDRVAGELFF.

This clonotype has more than one count but fewer than ten. A junction boundary mismatches the germline segment, possibly from a read error. The chain joins TRBV20-1 to TRBJ2-2; 8 bases align to TRBD2. The CDR3 contains 16 residues. The germline V gene has CDR1 DFQATT and CDR2 SNEGSKA (reference sequence). The CDR3 loop is CRARGLAGGRTGELFF. CDR3 coding DNA: TGCAGGGCTAGAGGCCTTGCGGGGGGAAGGACCGGGGAGCTGTTTTTT.

This clonotype was detected ten times or more. The rearrangement joins TRBV9 to TRBJ2-5; 7 bases line up with TRBD2. This CDR3 is 16 amino acids long. V shed 4 bases, J shed 5 bases, and the junction held 14 bases outside the gene matches. Germline CDR1 is SGDLS and CDR2 is YYNGEE. The CDR3 region is CASSSRSGLVVETQYF. DNA of the CDR3: TGTGCCAGCAGCTCCCGTTCCGGACTAGTGGTTGAGACCCAGTACTTC.

V gene TRBV24-1 combines with J gene TRBJ1-2, with D uncertain. This CDR3 has 8 amino acids. Between the trimmed V and J ends, which lost 12 bases and 4 bases, there was a span of 2 bases. From germline, CDR1 is KGHDR and CDR2 SFDVKD. The CDR3 nucleotides read TGTGCCTCCTATGGCTACACCTTC. Translating it yields CASYGYTF.

In regard to this clonotype: The conserved closing phenylalanine or tryptophan is absent in this CDR3, likely reflecting a read error. No DNA is shown, since the ends of the CDR3 on it are uncertain; the CDR3 is the one TCRdb lists. The chain links TRBV10-2 to TRBJ1-2; TRBD1, as called in the table, went unchecked against the DNA. Germline V lookup: CDR1 WSHSY, CDR2 SAAADI. The CDR3 spans 13 amino acids, including both terminal residues. Here the CDR3 reads CASRQTGTMATQS.

The chain joins TRBV20-1 to TRBJ1-2; no firm D call. The V gene lost 5 bases and the J gene lost 4 bases, with 11 bases spanning the gap. The CDR3 covers 12 residues. CDR1 is DFQATT, CDR2 SNEGSKA, per germline (reference sequence). The CDR3 coding sequence is TGCAGTGCTTCCTGGGCGTCCTATGGCTACACCTTC. This translates into CSASWASYGYTF.

This clonotype came up many times. The rearrangement links TRBV25-1 to TRBJ2-5; D is uncertain. The V end was cut by 2 bases, the J end by 2 bases, with 6 bases between. In germline, CDR1 is MGHDK, CDR2 SYGVNS. The CDR3 runs 13 residues. The CDR3 sequence: CASSELQQETQYF. The CDR3 DNA is TGTGCCAGCAGTGAACTCCAGCAAGAGACCCAGTACTTC.

Many counts were recorded for this clonotype. This chain joins TRBV7-2 and TRBJ2-3; 15 bases are shared with TRBD2. The CDR3 spans 17 residues. The V gene's germline CDR1 is SGHTA and CDR2 FQGNSA. The J segment lost 3 bases and the V segment lost 2 bases, leaving 3 bases of the junction unmatched. The CDR3 here is CASSLTGTSGRTDTQYF. The CDR3 nucleotides read TGTGCCAGCAGCTTAACCGGGACTAGCGGGAGGACAGATACGCAGTATTTT.

As DNA, the CDR3 is TGTGCCAGCAGTGAAACGGGAGTGGGCGAGCAGTACTTC. It specifies CASSETGVGEQYF. This chain uses TRBV2 with TRBJ2-7; the D gene is possibly TRBD2 (6 bases). Trimming took off 2 bases at V and 6 bases at J, with 11 bases between the two ends. Germline V lookup: CDR1 SNHLY, CDR2 FYNNEI. CDR3 length equals 13 residues.

This clonotype was recorded at least ten times. This chain connects TRBV9 to TRBJ1-4, with D possibly matching TRBD1 (5 bases). This CDR3 comprises 14 residues. Between the trimmed V and J ends, which lost 1 base and 8 bases, there was a span of 12 bases. CDR1 is SGDLS, CDR2 YYNGEE, per germline. The CDR3 is CASSVYGGGEKLFF. DNA for the CDR3: TGTGCCAGCAGCGTATACGGGGGAGGGGAAAAACTGTTTTTT.

This clonotype has a count of ten or more. This chain connects TRBV12-3 or TRBV12-4 to TRBJ2-3, with TRBD2 identical over 11 bases. V lost 10 bases and J lost 3; bases outside the gene matches: 6. The CDR3 has 14 residues. CDR3 in DNA: TGTGCCACCGGATGGACTAGCGGGACAGATACGCAGTATTTT. Encoded protein: CATGWTSGTDTQYF.

Many counts were recorded for this clonotype. The rearrangement uses TRBV11-2 and TRBJ2-5, with TRBD2 matching 14 bases. J was trimmed by 4 bases and V by 5 bases; bases with no gene match: 6. The V gene's germline CDR1 is SGHAT and CDR2 FQNNGV. This CDR3 is built from 16 residues. CDR3 loop: CASSLGTSGGRETQYF. The DNA for the CDR3 is TGTGCCAGCAGCCTAGGGACTAGCGGGGGTCGAGAGACCCAGTACTTC.

For this clonotype: A much more abundant neighbour one base away suggests this may be a read error. In this CDR3 the conserved last residue, phenylalanine or tryptophan, is missing, so a read error is likely. The chain links TRBV20-1 to TRBJ2-7, with TRBD2 matching over 7 bases. Trimming at V came to 5 bases and at J to 6 bases, leaving 13 bases not matched to a gene. This CDR3 region has 14 residues. Germline values: CDR1 DFQATT, CDR2 SNEGSKA (reference sequence). DNA for the CDR3: TGCAGTGCTCAGAGTGTGGCGGGGGACTCCGAGCAGTACCTC. This sequence encodes CSAQSVAGDSEQYL.

This clonotype was counted a few times. With a much larger clone just one base away, this may be a read error. The chain couples TRBV6-5 to TRBJ1-2, with D unclear. The germline V and J ends were trimmed by 6 bases and 8 bases, with 13 bases remaining between them. The germline V gene encodes CDR1 MNHEY and CDR2 SVGAGI. The CDR3 loop spans 12 amino acids. CDR3 sequence reads: CASRHGLRGYTF. The CDR3 DNA sequence: TGTGCCAGCAGGCACGGCCTTCGGGGCTACACCTTC.

Comments on this clonotype: Possible read error: a much larger clone is one base away. CDR3 DNA sequence: TGTGCCAGCTCAGCCGGGACAGGGGCGACCGGGGCCAACGTCCTGACTTTC. Its translation: CASSAGTGATGANVLTF. The chain combines TRBV18 with TRBJ2-6, with 10 bases matching TRBD1. The V gene's germline CDR1 is KGHSH and CDR2 LQKENI. The V segment lost 5 bases and the J segment 4 bases; nucleotides outside the gene matches: 8. The CDR3 spans 17 residues.

This clonotype was picked up many times. V is TRBV28 and J is TRBJ2-7; D remains unclear. Looked up from germline, CDR1 is MDHEN and CDR2 is SYDVKM. Deletions cut 3 bases from V and 4 bases from J, with 4 bases between. This CDR3 has 11 amino acids. CDR3: CASSLFYEQYF. CDR3 sequence (DNA): TGTGCCAGCAGTTTGTTTTACGAGCAGTACTTC.

Only a few counts were recorded for this clonotype. The V and J genes are TRBV28 and TRBJ2-1; no clear D gene. Germline V gene data show CDR1 as MDHEN and CDR2 as SYDVKM. The V end lost 5 bases, the J end lost 9 bases, and 14 bases lay between the germline ends. CDR3 length: 13 amino acids. This chain's CDR3 is CASSPLAFREQFF. The CDR3 region has the DNA TGTGCCAGCAGTCCACTTGCGTTTCGTGAGCAGTTCTTC.

This clonotype has ten or more counts. Just one base apart from a much larger clone, this may be a read error. This rearrangement joins TRBV12-3 or TRBV12-4 to TRBJ1-2; no clear D gene. Trimming pared 6 bases from V and 7 bases from J, leaving 12 bases between. The CDR3 consists of 12 residues. CDR3 loop: CASSPGYCGYTF. In DNA form, the CDR3 reads TGTGCCAGCAGCCCCGGGTACTGTGGCTACACCTTC.

This sequence joins TRBV19 and TRBJ1-4; no firm D call. Per germline, CDR1 LNHDA and CDR2 SQIVND (reference sequence). The V end was cut by 4 bases, the J end by 8 bases, with 17 bases between. The CDR3 runs 15 residues. This CDR3 is CASSTGPGGREKLFF. Written as DNA, the CDR3 is TGTGCCAGTAGTACCGGGCCCGGCGGTCGGGAAAAACTGTTTTTT.

This chain uses TRBV19 with TRBJ1-2; D remains ambiguous. The CDR3 loop spans 12 amino acids. Germline V gives CDR1 LNHDA, CDR2 SQIVND (reference sequence). V lost 9 bases and J lost 4, with 12 bases in between. The DNA of the CDR3 is TGTGCCAGCCCACAGAACGGCTATGGCTACACCTTC. Translating gives CASPQNGYGYTF.

This clonotype was observed at least ten times. The rearrangement joins TRBV20-1 to TRBJ1-2; 8 bases are shared with TRBD1. J was trimmed by 5 bases and V by 6 bases; bases with no gene match: 8. The CDR3 length is 13 residues. Germline CDR1 DFQATT, CDR2 SNEGSKA (reference sequence). CDR3 nucleotide sequence: TGCAGTGCCCCCCAGGACAGGGCATATGGCTACACCTTC. Residues: CSAPQDRAYGYTF.

There are many counts of this clonotype. The V gene is TRBV7-2, the J gene TRBJ2-3; perhaps TRBD2 as D (5 bases). Germline V gene lookup returns CDR1 SGHTA and CDR2 FQGNSA. The CDR3 has 15 amino acids. V lost 1 base to trimming and J lost 3 bases, with 11 bases between them. The CDR3 spells CASSLEASRTDTQYF. In DNA, the CDR3 is TGTGCCAGCAGCTTAGAGGCTAGCCGGACAGATACGCAGTATTTT.

This clonotype was observed many times. The chain has TRBV5-8 and TRBJ2-5; unclear D gene. Germline-derived CDR1 and CDR2 are SGHTS and YDEGEE. The CDR3 totals 15 residues. V gave up 4 bases and J gave up 3 bases, with 16 bases separating them. CDR3: CASSALGGLKETQYF. DNA of the CDR3: TGTGCCAGCAGCGCATTGGGTGGGTTAAAAGAGACCCAGTACTTC.

Note on this clonotype: One end of the junction is discordant with germline, which a read error may explain. J is TRBJ2-7 and V is TRBV11-2; D may be TRBD1 or TRBD2 (6 bases each). Germline CDR1 and CDR2: SGHAT and FQNNGV. The CDR3 covers 13 residues. CDR3 residues: CASSVGGNSEPYF. For the CDR3, the DNA is TGTGCCAGCAGCGTAGGGGGGAATTCCGAGCCGTATTTC.

Comments on this clonotype: Being one base from a much bigger clone, this may be a read error. This chain links TRBV9 with TRBJ2-7, with D perhaps given as TRBD1 or TRBD2 (5 bases each). The V gene's germline CDR1 is SGDLS and CDR2 YYNGEE. The CDR3 sequence is 16 residues long. The CDR3 nucleotides are TGTGCCAACAGCCAAAATCGGGACGCCCCTAACTACGCGCAGTACTTC. Amino acid sequence: CANSQNRDAPNYAQYF. Based on the CDR3 plus reference TRBV9 and TRBJ2-7, the full variable domain is DSGVTQTPKHLITATGQRVTLRCSPRSGDLSVYWYQQSLDQGLQFLIQYYNGEERAKGNILERFSAQQFPDLHSELNLSSLELGDSALYFCANSQNRDAPNYAQYFGPGTRLTVT.